This T cell receptor (beta chain) emerged from a study of shared clonotypes between healthy human individuals. TCRdb keeps only in-frame clones here, not all; method: immunoSEQ multiplex PCR. Here the sample spans about 2.2 million clones, roughly 91% being singletons. Germline V gene lookup returns CDR1 MGHDK and CDR2 SYGVNS. The CDR3 totals 13 residues. Concerning this clone: The junction differs from germline at one of its ends, possibly a read error.

CD45RO-negative, CCR7-selected cells formed the naive CD8 fraction, which excluded terminally differentiated effector memory CD45RA+ cells. Sequenced material: naive CD8+ T cells from PBMCs. This TCR was recovered from a man between 18 and 35 years old in good health. Some clones in this sample may be carry-over from other donors' samples. The chain has TRBV25-1 and TRBJ1-2; D call uncertain. This CDR3 is CASRDPRRLGLVF. CDR3 bases: TGTGCCAGCAGAGACCCTCGGAGGCTAGGGTTGGTCTTC.